Listed here are 3 T cell receptor beta chains from one sample, sequenced in a study of identical twins. Using its own MiXCR run on the 5' RACE reads, TCRdb lists one record per CDR3 protein. This table has over 500,000 distinct CDR3 sequences, about 20% appearing once. Another study also made use of these data, one on T cells expressing NK-cell markers.

The material sequenced was CD4+ T cells sorted from blood. The origin of the receptors is a young woman in good health.

This sequence joins TRBV3-1 and TRBJ2-6; no firm D call. V was cut by 7 bases and J by 0 bases, with 13 bases left in between. CDR1 is LGHDT and CDR2 is YNNKEL in the germline V gene (reference sequence). The CDR3 runs 16 residues. CDR3 DNA sequence: TGTGCCAGCACCAGGACGGTTAGCTCTGGGGCCAACGTCCTGACTTTC. Its translation: CASTRTVSSGANVLTF.

A few counts support this clonotype. The chain uses TRBV10-3 and TRBJ1-1; D gene ambiguous. The germline V gene encodes CDR1 ENHRY and CDR2 SYGVKD. This CDR3 has 13 amino acids. Trimming stripped 6 bases from V and 0 bases from J, with 8 bases between. DNA of the CDR3: TGTGCCATCAGCACTTCAGTGAACACTGAAGCTTTCTTT. Its protein is CAISTSVNTEAFF.

J is TRBJ1-3 and V is TRBV7-9, with D possibly matching TRBD1 (5 bases). This CDR3 is built from 16 residues. The V end lost 6 bases, the J end lost 0 bases, and 15 bases lay between the germline ends. The germline V gene has CDR1 SEHNR and CDR2 FQNEAQ (reference sequence). As DNA, the CDR3 is TGTGCCAGCAGACCGGGACTTGTAAACTCTGGAAACACCATATATTTT. This encodes CASRPGLVNSGNTIYF.